The 7 T cell receptor beta chains listed next were all sequenced from one sample in a study of tumor and adjacent non-tumor tissue in lung cancer. No cell sorting was done before RNA was extracted from the tissue. TCRbeta libraries were built with three rounds of nested PCR, modified from ARM-PCR. TCRdb reprocessed the multiplex PCR reads with MiXCR, giving one entry per CDR3 protein. The sample carries about 93,000 distinct CDR3 sequences, about three fifths recorded once. Sample: lung tumor tissue. Receptors originate from a man aged 65-85 years with non-small cell lung cancer.

Ten or more counts support this clonotype. The gene calls are TRBV6-6 and TRBJ2-1; maybe TRBD2 (5 bases). The germline gives CDR1 MNHNY, CDR2 SVGAGI (reference sequence). The CDR3 totals 13 residues. V was trimmed by 5 bases and J by 9 bases, leaving 14 bases between them. The CDR3 DNA sequence: TGTGCCAGCAGTCCTCGAACTAGGAGTGAGCAGTTCTTC. Encoded protein: CASSPRTRSEQFF.

This chain links TRBV10-2 with TRBJ2-2, with D maybe TRBD2 (5 bases). Germline V gene sequence: CDR1 WSHSY, CDR2 SAAADI. Trimming took off 3 bases at V and 4 bases at J, with 12 bases between the two ends. The CDR3 has 15 residues. The CDR3 region is CASSDWRCPTGELFF. CDR3 in DNA: TGCGCCAGCAGTGATTGGAGGTGCCCCACCGGGGAGCTGTTTTTT.

Worth noting for this clonotype: The junction shows a germline mismatch at one end, possibly a read error. V is TRBV28 and J is TRBJ2-1; TRBD1 might be the D (6 bases). The CDR3 runs 14 residues. The germline V gene has CDR1 MDHEN and CDR2 SYDVKM. In nucleotides, the CDR3 is TGTGCCAGCAAATACAGGGCAACCTACAATGAACAGTTCTTC. Amino acids: CASKYRATYNEQFF.

Remarks on this clonotype: A junction boundary mismatches the germline segment, possibly from a read error. V and J are TRBV20-1 and TRBJ2-3; D perhaps matches TRBD1 (5 bases). The germline CDR1 and CDR2 sequences are DFQATT and SNEGSKA (reference sequence). This CDR3 comprises 12 residues. CDR3 nucleotide sequence: TGCAGTGCTGGGCAGGTGACAGATACGCACTATTTT. Its protein is CSAGQVTDTHYF.

For this clonotype: Given a much more abundant clone one base away, this may be a read error. V gene TRBV12-3 or TRBV12-4 combines with J gene TRBJ2-5; D is unclear. This CDR3 has 13 residues. Trimming stripped 7 bases from V and 5 bases from J, with 14 bases between. Here the CDR3 reads CASNTLAPETQYF. The CDR3 coding sequence is TGTGCCAGCAACACCCTCGCCCCCGAGACCCAGTACTTC.

In the case of this clonotype: A much larger clone sits a single nucleotide away, making a read error possible. This CDR3 is CASSWGDRDNYGYNF. DNA for the CDR3: TGCGCCAGCAGCTGGGGGGACAGGGATAACTATGGCTACAACTTC. The chain is built from TRBV5-1 and TRBJ1-2; the match to TRBD1 covers 9 bases. This CDR3 contains 15 residues. Germline-derived CDR1 and CDR2 are SGHRS and YFSETQ. Variable domain in full (rest from reference TRBV5-1 and TRBJ1-2): KAGVTQTPRYLIKTRGQQVTLSCSPISGHRSVSWYQQTPGQGLQFLFEYFSETQRNKGNFPGRFSGRQFSNSRSEMNVSTLELGDSALYLCASSWGDRDNYGYNFGSGTRLTVV.

With respect to this clonotype: The CDR3 does not end in the conserved phenylalanine or tryptophan, so this is likely a read error. CDR3 DNA: TGCAGTGCTAGTGGGACAGGGAGCTCCTACGAGCAGTACCTC. This codes for CSASGTGSSYEQYL. V is TRBV20-1 and J is TRBJ2-7, with 9 nucleotides matching TRBD1. V trimming: 3 bases; J trimming: 0 bases; junction bases outside the gene matches: 3. The CDR3 spans 14 residues. Germline assignment: CDR1 DFQATT and CDR2 SNEGSKA (reference sequence).